The sequence of this T cell receptor beta chain was determined in a study of human T cells and chemical hapten exposure. The table lists this clonotype with many counts. TCRdb redid the calling of the RACE reads with MiXCR, one entry per CDR3 protein. The sample lists about 110,000 distinct CDR3 sequences, approximately 11% occurring once. Time point here: patch test 1, 2 weeks after DPC sensitization. Treatment described: therapeutic diphenylcyclopropenone sensitization with weekly scalp DPC. The V segment lost 5 bases and the J segment 6 bases; nucleotides outside the gene matches: 12. Looked up from germline, CDR1 is SGHVS and CDR2 is FNYEAQ. The CDR3 spans 15 residues.

The sequence came from a woman in her thirties or forties with alopecia areata. Some clones in this sample may be carry-over from other donors' samples. This chain links TRBV7-6 with TRBJ2-7; 8 nucleotides line up with TRBD1. Sequenced material: whole blood, taken in connection with sensitization to the hapten diphenylcyclopropenone (DPC). The CDR3 is CASSPLARGHGEQYF. CDR3 DNA: TGTGCCAGCAGCCCGTTAGCCAGGGGGCATGGCGAGCAGTACTTC. The whole variable domain, remainder taken from reference TRBV7-6 and TRBJ2-7, is GAGVSQSPRYKVTKRGQDVALRCDPISGHVSLYWYRQALGQGPEFLTYFNYEAQQDKSGLPNDRFSAERPEGSISTLTIQRTEQRDSAMYRCASSPLARGHGEQYFGPGTRLTVT.